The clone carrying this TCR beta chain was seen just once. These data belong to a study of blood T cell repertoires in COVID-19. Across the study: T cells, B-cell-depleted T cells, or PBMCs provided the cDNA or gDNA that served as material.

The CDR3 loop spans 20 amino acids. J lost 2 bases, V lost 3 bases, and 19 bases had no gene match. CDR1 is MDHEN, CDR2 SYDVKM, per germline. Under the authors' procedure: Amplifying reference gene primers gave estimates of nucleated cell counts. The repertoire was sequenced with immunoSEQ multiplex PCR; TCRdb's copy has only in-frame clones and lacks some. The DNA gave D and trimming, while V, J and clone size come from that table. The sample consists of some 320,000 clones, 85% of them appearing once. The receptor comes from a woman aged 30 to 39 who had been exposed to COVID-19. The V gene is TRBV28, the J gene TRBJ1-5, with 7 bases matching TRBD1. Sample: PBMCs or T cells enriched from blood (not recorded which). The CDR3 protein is CASSFSQGGTFQRRNQPQHF. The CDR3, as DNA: TGTGCCAGCAGTTTTAGTCAGGGGGGAACCTTCCAAAGGCGCAATCAGCCCCAGCATTTT.